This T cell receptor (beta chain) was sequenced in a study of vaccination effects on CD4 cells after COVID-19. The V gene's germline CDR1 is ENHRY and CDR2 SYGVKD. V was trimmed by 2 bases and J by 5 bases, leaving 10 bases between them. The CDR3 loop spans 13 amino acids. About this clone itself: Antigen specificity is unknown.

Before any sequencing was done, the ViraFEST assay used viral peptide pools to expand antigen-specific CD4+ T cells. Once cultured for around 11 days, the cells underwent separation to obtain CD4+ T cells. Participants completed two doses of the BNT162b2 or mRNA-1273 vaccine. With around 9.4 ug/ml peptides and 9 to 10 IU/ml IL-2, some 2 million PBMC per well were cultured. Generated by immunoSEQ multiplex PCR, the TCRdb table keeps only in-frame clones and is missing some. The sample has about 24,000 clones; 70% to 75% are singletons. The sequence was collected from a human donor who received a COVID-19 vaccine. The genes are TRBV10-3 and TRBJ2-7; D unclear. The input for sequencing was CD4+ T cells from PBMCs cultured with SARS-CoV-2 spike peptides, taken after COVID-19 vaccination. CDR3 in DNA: TGTGCCATCAGTGAGCCTCCTGTCCACGAGCAGTACTTC. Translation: CAISEPPVHEQYF.